The 21 T cell receptor beta chains below were found in one sample sequenced in a study of cytomegalovirus exposure and HLA in healthy donors. Amplification used 60 Vbeta primers and 13 Jbeta primers. Some clones are missing from TCRdb's copy, which holds only in-frame ones; the method was immunoSEQ multiplex PCR. This table holds some 160,000 clones, over 60% found once. The sample consisted of PBMCs. The receptors were sampled from a woman aged 30 to 39 in good health and CMV-seronegative.

The rearrangement uses TRBV18 and TRBJ2-1; 8 nucleotides align to TRBD1. CDR1 is KGHSH, CDR2 LQKENI, per germline. This CDR3 comprises 17 residues. Trimming cost V 0 bases and J 7 bases; bases outside gene matches: 11. The CDR3 protein is CASSPPGRQGNRNEQFF. In DNA, the CDR3 is TGTGCCAGCTCACCACCGGGAAGACAGGGGAATCGGAATGAGCAGTTCTTC.

This clone was counted a single time. The chain is built from TRBV27 and TRBJ1-1; D ambiguous. V was cut by 6 bases and J by 4 bases, with 9 bases left in between. This CDR3 spans 12 amino acids. CDR1 MNHEY and CDR2 SMNVEV come from the germline V gene (reference sequence). The CDR3 here is CASSSSGTEAFF. The CDR3 DNA reads TGTGCCAGCAGCTCCAGCGGCACTGAAGCTTTCTTT.

The J gene is TRBJ2-5, the V gene TRBV6-5, with 11 bases lining up with TRBD2. The assigned J gene may be wrong: the sequence end matches TRBJ2-7 better. Germline-derived CDR1 and CDR2 are MNHEY and SVGAGI. The CDR3 consists of 15 residues. The CDR3 is CATRTRTSGYHEQYF. The CDR3 DNA is TGTGCCACCCGGACCCGGACTAGCGGGTACCACGAGCAGTACTTC.

This clone was picked up a small number of times. This sequence joins TRBV18 and TRBJ1-3; tentative D call: TRBD1 (6 bases). The CDR3 spans 15 residues. Germline V lookup: CDR1 KGHSH, CDR2 LQKENI. V was clipped by 1 base and J by 6 bases, with 13 bases between them. The CDR3 reads CASSPRLTGANTIYF. The CDR3 DNA is TGTGCCAGCTCACCACGATTGACAGGCGCAAACACCATATATTTT.

This clone has only one observation. The chain is built from TRBV9 and TRBJ2-3, with TRBD2 matching over 8 bases. Germline V gene data show CDR1 as SGDLS and CDR2 as YYNGEE. There are 14 residues in the CDR3. V was clipped by 2 bases and J by 4 bases; unmatched bases: 3. The CDR3 spells CASSVGGGPDTQYF. The DNA for the CDR3 is TGTGCCAGCAGCGTCGGGGGGGGCCCAGATACGCAGTATTTT.

Written as DNA, the CDR3 is TGTGCCAGCAGTCCGACGGGGACAGGGGACGGAAACACCATATATTTT. Translation: CASSPTGTGDGNTIYF. The chain recombines TRBV27 with TRBJ1-3, with TRBD1 matching over 10 bases. Germline CDR1 MNHEY, CDR2 SMNVEV (reference sequence). J gave up 4 bases and V 5 bases, and 8 bases lay outside the gene matches. The CDR3 contains 16 residues.

In DNA form, the CDR3 reads TGTGCCAGCAGCCCCGACCCAGGGGGGATGAGGCCCCAGCATTTT. Its protein product is CASSPDPGGMRPQHF. The chain is built from TRBV7-3 and TRBJ1-5; 7 bases are a match to TRBD1. J was trimmed by 9 bases and V by 5 bases; bases with no gene match: 13. The germline CDR1 and CDR2 sequences are SGHTA and FQGTGA. CDR3 length equals 15 residues.

The gene calls are TRBV4-2 and TRBJ2-1; 8 bases match TRBD2. Germline-derived CDR1 and CDR2 are LGHNA and YNFKEQ. CDR3 length: 16 residues. V shed 3 bases and J 0 bases; nucleotides not matched to a gene: 4. This CDR3 reads CASSHAGGLSYNEQFF. The CDR3 nucleotides read TGTGCCAGCAGCCATGCGGGAGGTCTCTCCTACAATGAGCAGTTCTTC.

The chain recombines TRBV11-2 with TRBJ1-2, with TRBD1 matching over 9 bases. The J segment lost 8 bases and the V segment lost 5 bases, leaving 15 bases of the junction unmatched. The CDR3 is 16 residues long. Germline V gene sequence: CDR1 SGHAT, CDR2 FQNNGV. The CDR3 nucleotides read TGTGCCAGCAGCATACAGGGGGCTGGAGGTAGTGGCGGCTACACCTTC. Protein: CASSIQGAGGSGGYTF.

The chain joins TRBV7-2 to TRBJ2-2, with D unresolved. With 3 bases removed from V and 7 bases from J, the gap between germline ends came to 9 bases. The germline gives CDR1 SGHTA, CDR2 FQGNSA. This CDR3 is 13 amino acids long. The CDR3 DNA reads TGTGCCAGCAGCTTCGACCCGGGCGGGGAGCTGTTTTTT. It codes for CASSFDPGGELFF.

The chain employs TRBV7-2 and TRBJ2-7; D may be TRBD1 (6 bases). This CDR3 region has 20 residues. The germline V gene encodes CDR1 SGHTA and CDR2 FQGNSA. Trimming cost V 0 bases and J 6 bases, with 30 bases left between them. CDR3 amino acids: CASSLASGTWRPPSRGEQYF. The DNA for the CDR3 is TGTGCCAGCAGCTTAGCGTCGGGGACATGGAGGCCTCCCTCTCGGGGCGAGCAGTACTTC.

The rearrangement joins TRBV6-5 to TRBJ2-1; TRBD1 might be the D (6 bases). Trimming removed 6 bases at V and 5 bases at J, with 17 bases between. CDR3 length: 15 amino acids. CDR1 is MNHEY and CDR2 is SVGAGI in the germline V gene. The CDR3 sequence: CASSAGQWRDNEQFF. The CDR3 region has the DNA TGTGCCAGCAGCGCAGGACAGTGGCGGGACAATGAGCAGTTCTTC.

J is TRBJ2-7 and V is TRBV5-6; 7 positions match TRBD1. The CDR3 consists of 16 residues. Looked up from germline, CDR1 is SGHDT and CDR2 is YYEEEE. V trimming: 1 base; J trimming: 2 bases; junction bases outside the gene matches: 9. CDR3 loop: CASSLFGRDRAYEQYF. CDR3 nucleotide sequence: TGTGCCAGCAGCTTGTTTGGCCGGGACAGAGCCTACGAGCAGTACTTC. The entire variable domain, with the rest obtained from reference TRBV5-6 and TRBJ2-7, is as follows: DAGVTQSPTHLIKTRGQQVTLRCSPKSGHDTVSWYQQALGQGPQFIFQYYEEEERQRGNFPDRFSGHQFPNYSSELNVNALLLGDSALYLCASSLFGRDRAYEQYFGPGTRLTVT.

The V gene is TRBV4-1, the J gene TRBJ1-2; TRBD1 is a possible D gene (5 bases). The CDR3 is 16 amino acids. Trimming left V 1 base short and J 4 bases short, with 16 bases between. Germline CDR1 is MGHRA and CDR2 is YSYEKL. The CDR3 is CASSQVYRGLGYGYTF. The CDR3 DNA follows: TGCGCCAGCAGCCAAGTTTATAGGGGTTTGGGCTATGGCTACACCTTC.

The chain employs TRBV30 and TRBJ1-4, with D tentatively TRBD1 (6 bases). CDR1 is GTSNPN, CDR2 SVGIG, per germline (reference sequence). CDR3 length: 12 amino acids. Trimming pared 2 bases from V and 12 bases from J, leaving 13 bases between. The CDR3, as DNA: TGTGCCTGGAGTCAGACCCCAGGGGAACTGTTTTTT. Translation gives CAWSQTPGELFF.

The chain uses TRBV18 and TRBJ2-1, with 9 bases that match TRBD2. J was trimmed by 3 bases and V by 2 bases; bases with no gene match: 5. Germline assignment: CDR1 KGHSH and CDR2 LQKENI. The CDR3 totals 16 residues. CDR3 in DNA: TGTGCCAGCTCACCATTGGGACTAGCAGACTACAATGAGCAGTTCTTC. It encodes CASSPLGLADYNEQFF. The whole variable domain, filled in from reference TRBV18 and TRBJ2-1, reads NAGVMQNPRHLVRRRGQEARLRCSPMKGHSHVYWYRQLPEEGLKFMVYLQKENIIDESGMPKERFSAEFPKEGPSILRIQQVVRGDSAAYFCASSPLGLADYNEQFFGPGTRLTVL.

The chain links TRBV9 to TRBJ1-1; a possible D gene is TRBD1 (5 bases). V gave up 4 bases and J gave up 5 bases, with 12 bases separating them. CDR3 size: 13 residues. Germline values: CDR1 SGDLS, CDR2 YYNGEE. The CDR3 spells CASSSGGGTEAFF. For the CDR3, the DNA is TGTGCCAGCAGCTCGGGGGGAGGGACTGAAGCTTTCTTT. The complete variable domain, with remaining parts taken from reference TRBV9 and TRBJ1-1, reads DSGVTQTPKHLITATGQRVTLRCSPRSGDLSVYWYQQSLDQGLQFLIQYYNGEERAKGNILERFSAQQFPDLHSELNLSSLELGDSALYFCASSSGGGTEAFFGQGTRLTVV.

The rearrangement links TRBV5-1 to TRBJ2-5; D gene unclear. V was clipped by 0 bases and J by 2 bases, with 8 bases between them. Germline lookup yields CDR1 SGHRS and CDR2 YFSETQ. The CDR3 has 14 amino acids. CDR3 region: CASSLERRQETQYF. The CDR3 nucleotides read TGCGCCAGCAGCTTGGAGCGTAGACAAGAGACCCAGTACTTC. The entire variable domain, with the rest obtained from reference TRBV5-1 and TRBJ2-5, is as follows: KAGVTQTPRYLIKTRGQQVTLSCSPISGHRSVSWYQQTPGQGLQFLFEYFSETQRNKGNFPGRFSGRQFSNSRSEMNVSTLELGDSALYLCASSLERRQETQYFGPGTRLLVL.

The chain has TRBV6-5 and TRBJ2-5, with a possible D match to TRBD1 (6 bases). The V gene's germline CDR1 is MNHEY and CDR2 SVGAGI. The V and J ends lost 0 bases and 5 bases respectively, with 10 bases between them. This CDR3 contains 14 residues. The DNA of the CDR3 is TGTGCCAGCAGTTACTCGAGGGGGATCGAGACCCAGTACTTC. Its translation is CASSYSRGIETQYF.

The J gene is TRBJ2-5, the V gene TRBV7-9; 10 nucleotides agree with TRBD1. CDR3 length: 16 residues. V shed 2 bases, J shed 5 bases, and the junction held 8 bases outside the gene matches. Germline V gene lookup returns CDR1 SEHNR and CDR2 FQNEAQ (reference sequence). The CDR3 spells CASSLLRQGAGETQYF. CDR3 nucleotide sequence: TGTGCCAGCAGCTTATTGAGACAGGGGGCTGGGGAGACCCAGTACTTC.

The chain links TRBV10-3 to TRBJ2-7; tentatively, D is TRBD1 (6 bases). The CDR3 is 15 amino acids. The V end lost 3 bases, the J end lost 5 bases, and 17 bases lay between the germline ends. Germline V gene sequence: CDR1 ENHRY, CDR2 SYGVKD. The CDR3 loop is CAISDPARGFDEQYF. The CDR3 bases are TGTGCCATCAGTGACCCGGCCAGGGGTTTCGACGAGCAGTACTTC.